These 31 T cell receptor beta chains were all obtained from the same sample, sequenced in a study of T cell responses to AZD1222 COVID-19 vaccine (dated by TCRdb to the early 2020s). This specimen's time point label, interpreted: baseline before first vaccination. The receptor library was made with the immunoSEQ multiplex PCR assay. TCRdb mirrors the immuneACCESS table, restricted to in-frame sequences. Some clones are absent from its copies; in checked studies, under half trace to an unresolved V gene, and the reason for the others is unknown. This sample lists about 110,000 clones; 70% to 90% were detected once. The ten largest clones add up to approximately 19% of the sample. The sequences come from peripheral blood, collected on day 0 of AZD1222 vaccination. Source of these receptors: an adult in good health.

The chain links TRBV2 to TRBJ2-6; tentative D call: TRBD2 (6 bases). Trimming took 3 bases from V and 1 from J, leaving 7 bases between them. Per the germline V gene, CDR1 is SNHLY and CDR2 is FYNNEI. CDR3 length: 15 amino acids. The CDR3 DNA sequence: TGTGCCAGCAGTGAGGCGGGATCTGGGGCCAACGTCCTGACTTTC. Residues: CASSEAGSGANVLTF.

The rearrangement uses TRBV19 and TRBJ2-2, with D unresolved. Deletions cut 5 bases from V and 5 bases from J, with 9 bases between. The CDR3 runs to 13 residues. CDR1 and CDR2 from the germline V gene are LNHDA and SQIVND (reference sequence). The CDR3 DNA reads TGTGCCAGTAGTCAACAGATAACCGGGGAGCTGTTTTTT. It encodes CASSQQITGELFF.

This chain uses TRBV11-2 with TRBJ2-1; 9 nucleotides agree with TRBD1. The germline gives CDR1 SGHAT, CDR2 FQNNGV. CDR3 length equals 16 residues. Trimming cost V 5 bases and J 7 bases; bases outside gene matches: 12. The CDR3, as DNA: TGTGCCAGCAGCCTCCCGGGACAGGGAGTAGGAAATGAGCAGTTCTTC. Protein product: CASSLPGQGVGNEQFF. Full variable domain (remainder filled in from reference TRBV11-2 and TRBJ2-1): EAGVAQSPRYKIIEKRQSVAFWCNPISGHATLYWYQQILGQGPKLLIQFQNNGVVDDSQLPKDRFSAERLKGVDSTLKIQPAKLEDSAVYLCASSLPGQGVGNEQFFGPGTRLTVL.

V usage is TRBV29-1 and J usage is TRBJ2-1; 7 bases agree with TRBD1. This CDR3 region has 12 residues. Trimming removed 5 bases from V and 8 bases from J; junction bases left unmatched: 6. Per germline, CDR1 SQVTM and CDR2 ANQGSEA. CDR3 in DNA: TGCAGCGTTTCCCCGACAGGGTATGAGCAGTTCTTC. It specifies CSVSPTGYEQFF.

The chain employs TRBV10-3 and TRBJ2-2; either TRBD1 or TRBD2 may supply D (6 bases each). V was trimmed by 6 bases and J by 5 bases, leaving 16 bases between them. Germline values: CDR1 ENHRY, CDR2 SYGVKD. This CDR3 comprises 15 residues. The CDR3 sequence is CAIRGDRRETGELFF. Here the CDR3 DNA reads TGTGCCATCAGGGGTGACAGGCGGGAAACCGGGGAGCTGTTTTTT.

The rearrangement joins TRBV28 to TRBJ2-1; no firm D call. The germline V gene has CDR1 MDHEN and CDR2 SYDVKM. Trimming shortened V by 3 bases and J by 2 bases, and 8 bases separated the two germline ends. The CDR3 is made up of 14 amino acids. The CDR3 bases are TGTGCCAGCAGTTTGCCCAAGACCTACAATGAGCAGTTCTTC. Translating it yields CASSLPKTYNEQFF.

The V gene is TRBV6-5, the J gene TRBJ1-1; D may be TRBD1 (6 bases). CDR1 and CDR2 from the germline V gene are MNHEY and SVGAGI. Trimming took 5 bases from V and 1 from J, leaving 11 bases between them. This CDR3 region has 14 residues. CDR3 sequence: CASSKRGQNTEAFF. The CDR3, as DNA: TGTGCCAGCAGTAAACGGGGACAGAACACTGAAGCTTTCTTT.

The chain combines TRBV19 with TRBJ2-7; D gene uncertain. CDR1 is LNHDA, CDR2 SQIVND, per germline (reference sequence). V was pared by 3 bases and J by 6 bases, with 12 bases between. This CDR3 is built from 13 residues. Here the CDR3 DNA reads TGTGCCAGTAGTATCCTGCCAGGTGGCGAGCAGTACGTC. It specifies CASSILPGGEQYV.

The chain combines TRBV7-9 with TRBJ1-1; TRBD1 matches 9 bases. The V gene end was trimmed by 11 bases and the J gene end by 2 bases; junction bases not matched to a gene: 12. The CDR3 spans 15 residues. Germline V gene lookup returns CDR1 SEHNR and CDR2 FQNEAQ (reference sequence). The CDR3 here is CAGDGGTGTNTEAFF. The CDR3 nucleotides read TGTGCCGGGGACGGGGGGACAGGGACAAACACTGAAGCTTTCTTT.

The chain is built from TRBV12-5 and TRBJ2-1; D is ambiguous. Trimming took off 0 bases at V and 2 bases at J, with 8 bases between the two ends. There are 15 residues in the CDR3. CDR1 and CDR2 (germline): LGHNT, FRNRAP. Here the CDR3 reads CASGLVIETYNEQFF. CDR3 nucleotides: TGTGCTAGTGGTTTGGTGATCGAGACCTACAATGAGCAGTTCTTC.

This clone was picked up a small number of times. This chain uses TRBV29-1 with TRBJ1-1, with 11 bases identical to TRBD1. The CDR3 is 13 residues long. J was trimmed by 3 bases and V by 7 bases; bases with no gene match: 4. Germline V gene sequence: CDR1 SQVTM, CDR2 ANQGSEA. Here the CDR3 reads CSGQDRGHTEAFF. The CDR3 coding sequence is TGCAGCGGGCAGGACAGGGGGCACACTGAAGCTTTCTTT.

The rearrangement joins TRBV6-2 or TRBV6-3 to TRBJ2-7; D remains ambiguous. The CDR3 contains 14 residues. From germline, CDR1 is MNHEY and CDR2 SVGEGT. Trimming stripped 5 bases from V and 0 bases from J, with 11 bases between. CDR3 bases: TGTGCCAGCAGTCTGACCTCAAGCTCCTACGAGCAGTACGTC. This codes for CASSLTSSSYEQYV.

This sequence joins TRBV30 and TRBJ1-5; D not resolved. From germline, CDR1 is GTSNPN and CDR2 SVGIG (reference sequence). Trimming took off 5 bases at V and 4 bases at J, with 12 bases between the two ends. This CDR3 contains 13 residues. The CDR3 spells CAWGMGVNQPQHF. CDR3 in DNA: TGTGCCTGGGGGATGGGAGTTAATCAGCCCCAGCATTTT.

The rearrangement uses TRBV6-5 and TRBJ1-1; 7 bases fit TRBD1. The CDR3 covers 14 residues. Unmatched junction bases numbered 8, after V lost 6 bases and J lost 4 bases. Germline V lookup: CDR1 MNHEY, CDR2 SVGAGI. CDR3 coding DNA: TGTGCCAGCAGAAACACAGGGGTTGGCACTGAAGCTTTCTTT. Translation: CASRNTGVGTEAFF.

The chain joins TRBV29-1 to TRBJ1-1; D is unresolved. Germline lookup yields CDR1 SQVTM and CDR2 ANQGSEA. Trimming cost V 6 bases and J 0 bases, with 5 bases left between them. The CDR3 length is 11 residues. This CDR3 is CSVYMNTEAFF. DNA for the CDR3: TGCAGCGTCTATATGAACACTGAAGCTTTCTTT.

The genes are TRBV5-4 and TRBJ2-5; TRBD2 might be the D (6 bases). Trimming took off 4 bases at V and 3 bases at J, with 16 bases between the two ends. The CDR3 runs 15 residues. Germline V gene lookup returns CDR1 SGHNT and CDR2 YYREEE (reference sequence). The CDR3 spells CASSPVGRREETQYF. For the CDR3, the DNA is TGTGCCAGCAGCCCAGTAGGGAGGCGGGAAGAGACCCAGTACTTC. Using reference TRBV5-4 and TRBJ2-5 for the parts outside the CDR3, the full variable domain is ETGVTQSPTHLIKTRGQQVTLRCSSQSGHNTVSWYQQALGQGPQFIFQYYREEENGRGNFPPRFSGLQFPNYSSELNVNALELDDSALYLCASSPVGRREETQYFGPGTRLLVL.

The chain recombines TRBV10-3 with TRBJ2-3; 8 bases fit TRBD1. The CDR3 runs 15 residues. Germline-derived CDR1 and CDR2 are ENHRY and SYGVKD. V shed 0 bases and J 5 bases; nucleotides not matched to a gene: 4. The CDR3: CAISESTGAIDTQYF. CDR3 nucleotides: TGTGCCATCAGTGAGTCGACAGGGGCCATAGATACGCAGTATTTT.

V and J are TRBV24-1 and TRBJ2-1, with D tentatively TRBD1 or TRBD2 (5 bases each). V dropped 7 bases and J dropped 5 bases, with 17 bases sitting between them. The CDR3 is made up of 15 amino acids. CDR1 KGHDR and CDR2 SFDVKD come from the germline V gene. The CDR3 reads CATSLGAGRHNEQFF. DNA of the CDR3: TGTGCCACCAGCCTCGGGGCGGGTCGCCACAATGAGCAGTTCTTC.

This clone has a single count. The chain combines TRBV19 with TRBJ1-2, with D possibly matching TRBD1 (6 bases). This CDR3 spans 15 amino acids. Deletions cut 5 bases from V and 4 bases from J, with 17 bases between. Germline V gene sequence: CDR1 LNHDA, CDR2 SQIVND (reference sequence). CDR3 DNA sequence: TGTGCCAGTAGTCCAACAGTCGGGGGCGGCTATGGCTACACCTTC. Protein product: CASSPTVGGGYGYTF.

This clone has more than one count but fewer than ten. This chain connects TRBV7-9 to TRBJ1-5; 7 bases map to TRBD1. The germline V gene encodes CDR1 SEHNR and CDR2 FQNEAQ (reference sequence). This CDR3 spans 14 amino acids. The V segment lost 4 bases and the J segment 5 bases; nucleotides outside the gene matches: 5. The CDR3 bases are TGTGCCAGCAGCTCTGACAGGGTTGATCAGCCCCAGCATTTT. Amino acid sequence: CASSSDRVDQPQHF. The full variable domain, rest sourced from reference TRBV7-9 and TRBJ1-5, is DTGVSQNPRHKITKRGQNVTFRCDPISEHNRLYWYRQTLGQGPEFLTYFQNEAQLEKSRLLSDRFSAERPKGSFSTLEIQRTEQGDSAMYLCASSSDRVDQPQHFGDGTRLSIL.

The rearrangement uses TRBV30 and TRBJ2-7; TRBD2 might be the D (5 bases). Germline V gene lookup returns CDR1 GTSNPN and CDR2 SVGIG (reference sequence). The CDR3 is made up of 11 amino acids. Trimming removed 3 bases at V and 10 bases at J, with 13 bases between. The CDR3 region is CAWSLGAYQYV. CDR3 DNA sequence: TGTGCCTGGAGCCTGGGAGCCTACCAGTACGTC.

This chain joins TRBV6-6 and TRBJ1-6; D remains ambiguous. This CDR3 contains 16 residues. Trimming took off 4 bases at V and 0 bases at J, with 10 bases between the two ends. Germline loops: CDR1 MNHNY, CDR2 SVGAGI (reference sequence). CDR3 region: CASSWTGVSYNSPLHF. The DNA of the CDR3 is TGTGCCAGCAGTTGGACTGGGGTCTCCTATAATTCACCCCTCCACTTT.

V is TRBV6-1 and J is TRBJ1-4; no definite D call. Germline V gene sequence: CDR1 MNHNS, CDR2 SASEGT. Trimming shortened V by 1 base and J by 7 bases, and 19 bases separated the two germline ends. The CDR3 is 17 amino acids. In DNA, the CDR3 is TGTGCCAGCAGTGAAGTGCTCTTAACCTTATTTGGTGAAAAACTGTTTTTT. Encoded protein: CASSEVLLTLFGEKLFF.

The V gene is TRBV2, the J gene TRBJ2-7; 8 bases map to TRBD2. V lost 5 bases, J lost 6 bases, and 15 bases stayed unmatched. The germline V gene encodes CDR1 SNHLY and CDR2 FYNNEI. The CDR3 contains 16 residues. The CDR3 DNA is TGTGCCAGCAGTAGGGCTAGCGGGTTCGTAATGGGCGAGCAGTACGTC. Its protein product is CASSRASGFVMGEQYV.

The V gene is TRBV9, the J gene TRBJ1-3; no clear D gene. Germline assignment: CDR1 SGDLS and CDR2 YYNGEE. The CDR3 consists of 15 residues. Trimming took 4 bases from V and 3 from J, leaving 14 bases between them. For the CDR3, the DNA is TGTGCCAGCAGCCCCAGTGGGGTGTTTGGAAACACCATATATTTT. It translates to CASSPSGVFGNTIYF.

The chain couples TRBV7-2 to TRBJ2-5, with TRBD1 matching 10 bases. Trimming removed 5 bases from V and 2 bases from J; junction bases left unmatched: 5. This CDR3 contains 15 residues. In germline, CDR1 is SGHTA, CDR2 FQGNSA. The CDR3 reads CASSPDRGLQETQYF. CDR3 nucleotides: TGTGCCAGCAGCCCAGACAGGGGGCTTCAAGAGACCCAGTACTTC.

CDR3 DNA: TGTGCCAGCAGCGTAGCTTCGGGCGGCCTCTCCTACAATGAGCAGTTCTTC. Its translation: CASSVASGGLSYNEQFF. This chain uses TRBV9 with TRBJ2-1; no definite D call. This CDR3 spans 17 amino acids. V was trimmed by 0 bases and J by 0 bases, leaving 13 bases between them. Looked up from germline, CDR1 is SGDLS and CDR2 is YYNGEE.

This sequence joins TRBV5-1 and TRBJ2-5; D is ambiguous. Per the germline V gene, CDR1 is SGHRS and CDR2 is YFSETQ. The CDR3 is 13 amino acids. V lost 0 bases and J 4 bases, leaving 7 bases between the germline ends. This CDR3 is CASSLGSRETQYF. Written as DNA, the CDR3 is TGCGCCAGCAGCTTGGGTTCACGAGAGACCCAGTACTTC.

The chain links TRBV11-3 to TRBJ2-5; 11 bases are a match to TRBD2. The germline CDR1 and CDR2 sequences are SGHNT and YENEEA. The V and J ends lost 4 bases and 0 bases, in that order; junction bases with no gene match: 1. This CDR3 has 15 amino acids. The CDR3 DNA sequence: TGTGCCAGCAGCTCGGGACTAGCGGACCAAGAGACCCAGTACTTC. Its translation is CASSSGLADQETQYF.

The chain is built from TRBV6-2 or TRBV6-3 and TRBJ2-7, with 12 bases fitting TRBD1. The V gene's germline CDR1 is MNHEY and CDR2 SVGEGT. This CDR3 contains 15 residues. V shed 4 bases and J 7 bases; nucleotides not matched to a gene: 8. CDR3 nucleotides: TGTGCCAGCAGTTTCCGGGACAGGGGGCTCGGAGAGCAGTACTTC. This gives the protein CASSFRDRGLGEQYF.

The chain is built from TRBV6-6 and TRBJ1-5; D is undetermined. V lost 4 bases to trimming and J lost 11 bases, with 15 bases between them. The germline V gene has CDR1 MNHNY and CDR2 SVGAGI (reference sequence). CDR3 size: 13 residues. The CDR3 DNA follows: TGTGCCAGCAGTTCCACCTTGGGGAGGGCCCAGCATTTT. Its protein product is CASSSTLGRAQHF.